These 32 T cell receptor beta chains came from one sample sequenced in a study of blood T cells in healthy people across ages. A sample-barcoded 5' primer and a J-beta primer mix were used in a second PCR of about 6 to 11 cycles. Each CDR3 protein is one row after TCRdb ran MiXCR on the 5' RACE reads. The table shows around 700,000 distinct CDR3 sequences, with approximately 25% occurring only once. Another study also made use of these data, one on T cells of mothers and their children.

Sequenced input: blood. These receptor sequences come from a boy younger than 18 in good health.

Note on this clonotype: Sequence at one end of the junction differs from germline and may be a read error. V gene TRBV2 combines with J gene TRBJ2-7, with D possibly matching TRBD2 (7 bases). Germline CDR1 is SNHLY and CDR2 is FYNNEI. The CDR3 spans 13 residues. The CDR3 loop reads CASSVRGAYERYF. The CDR3 DNA is TGTGCCAGCAGTGTCCGGGGGGCCTACGAGCGGTACTTC.

This clonotype was seen many times. The chain joins TRBV12-3 or TRBV12-4 to TRBJ2-5, with D possibly matching TRBD2 (6 bases). Judging by the DNA end, TRBJ2-7 fits better; the J call may be wrong. The CDR3 extends over 11 amino acids. The CDR3 loop is CASRSEGEQYF. The CDR3 bases are TGTGCCAGCAGGTCGGAGGGCGAGCAGTACTTC.

This clonotype was seen a few times. V and J are TRBV2 and TRBJ1-4; 10 positions match TRBD1. Germline CDR1 and CDR2: SNHLY and FYNNEI. The CDR3 totals 15 residues. The V gene end was trimmed by 4 bases and the J gene end by 7 bases; junction bases not matched to a gene: 6. The CDR3 reads CASSVVGQGSEKLFF. CDR3 DNA: TGTGCCAGCAGTGTCGTGGGACAGGGGAGTGAAAAACTGTTTTTT.

For this clonotype: This is likely a read error, given that the CDR3 carries no conserved phenylalanine or tryptophan at its end. The rearrangement joins TRBV6-5 to TRBJ2-3; D uncertain. Germline-derived CDR1 and CDR2 are MNHEY and SVGAGI. This CDR3 is 13 amino acids long. V was clipped by 2 bases and J by 3 bases, with 6 bases between them. This CDR3 reads CASSYEDTDTQYL. CDR3 bases: TGTGCCAGCAGTTACGAGGATACAGATACGCAGTATCTT.

The sample holds a few counts of this clonotype. The rearrangement uses TRBV12-3 or TRBV12-4 and TRBJ1-2; tentative D call: TRBD1 (6 bases). The CDR3 loop spans 12 amino acids. Trimming removed 8 bases from V and 4 bases from J, with 11 bases in between. CDR3 amino acids: CASQGQFYGYTF. The CDR3 region has the DNA TGTGCCAGCCAGGGACAATTCTATGGCTACACCTTC.

This clonotype was seen only a few times. The chain uses TRBV20-1 and TRBJ1-3; no firm D call. CDR1 DFQATT and CDR2 SNEGSKA come from the germline V gene (reference sequence). The CDR3 spans 13 residues. The V gene lost 5 bases and the J gene lost 2 bases, with 10 bases spanning the gap. The CDR3 nucleotides are TGCAGTGCTGTCCCGAGGGCTGGAAACACCATATATTTT. This gives the protein CSAVPRAGNTIYF.

This chain uses TRBV11-2 with TRBJ2-7; D not certain. The CDR3 has 11 residues. The V end was cut by 4 bases, the J end by 6 bases, with 7 bases between. CDR1 is SGHAT, CDR2 FQNNGV, per germline. CDR3: CASSSGSEQYF. CDR3 bases: TGTGCCAGCAGCTCTGGCAGCGAGCAGTACTTC. The entire variable domain, with the rest obtained from reference TRBV11-2 and TRBJ2-7, is as follows: EAGVAQSPRYKIIEKRQSVAFWCNPISGHATLYWYQQILGQGPKLLIQFQNNGVVDDSQLPKDRFSAERLKGVDSTLKIQPAKLEDSAVYLCASSSGSEQYFGPGTRLTVT.

V gene TRBV4-1 combines with J gene TRBJ2-3; possibly TRBD1 for D (5 bases). Trimming took 1 base from V and 4 from J, leaving 9 bases between them. This CDR3 has 14 residues. Germline V gives CDR1 MGHRA, CDR2 YSYEKL. The CDR3 DNA follows: TGCGCCAGCAGCCAAGGGCCCAGGGCAGATACGCAGTATTTT. Protein sequence: CASSQGPRADTQYF.

The J gene is TRBJ2-2, the V gene TRBV7-8; 9 bases align to TRBD2. Losses at the gene ends were 0 bases for V and 13 bases for J; bases not matched to a gene: 3. This CDR3 contains 13 residues. Looked up from germline, CDR1 is SGHVS and CDR2 is FQNEAQ. CDR3 nucleotides: TGTGCCAGCAGCTTAGCCCTAGCGGGGCCGCTGTTTTTT. Translation: CASSLALAGPLFF.

This clonotype was seen only a few times. J is TRBJ2-7 and V is TRBV5-1; TRBD2 matches at 13 bases. This CDR3 comprises 16 residues. In germline, CDR1 is SGHRS, CDR2 YFSETQ. V lost 0 bases and J lost 3; bases outside the gene matches: 3. This chain's CDR3 is CASSLGGTSGVYEQYF. The CDR3 bases are TGCGCCAGCAGCTTGGGGGGGACTAGCGGGGTCTACGAGCAGTACTTC.

The rearrangement joins TRBV21-1 to TRBJ1-1; the DNA was not used to check the table's D call, TRBD1. TRBV21-1 is designated a pseudogene. This CDR3 comprises 11 residues. The CDR3 is CASSDPDEAFF. As DNA, the CDR3 is TGTGCCAGCAGCGATCCCGATGAAGCTTTCTTT.

This clonotype was counted a few times. The chain uses TRBV20-1 and TRBJ2-3; TRBD2 agrees at 7 bases. From germline, CDR1 is DFQATT and CDR2 SNEGSKA (reference sequence). After removal of 5 bases from V and 5 bases from J, the junction contained 13 bases not matched to a gene. This CDR3 contains 15 residues. The CDR3 is CSAWDSPIAGDTQYF. Written as DNA, the CDR3 is TGCAGTGCTTGGGACTCACCAATAGCGGGAGATACGCAGTATTTT.

This clonotype was detected only a few times. The chain uses TRBV12-5 and TRBJ1-1; the D gene is possibly TRBD1 (5 bases). V was cut by 2 bases and J by 4 bases, with 11 bases left in between. CDR1 and CDR2 (germline): LGHNT, FRNRAP. The length of the CDR3 is 14 residues. CDR3 sequence: CASGLLTGSTEAFF. The CDR3 bases are TGTGCTAGTGGTTTGCTAACAGGAAGCACTGAAGCTTTCTTT.

The gene calls are TRBV6-1 and TRBJ2-2; TRBD1 agrees at 7 bases. The CDR3 totals 15 residues. Germline assignment: CDR1 MNHNS and CDR2 SASEGT. V was clipped by 5 bases and J by 6 bases; unmatched bases: 9. The CDR3 coding sequence is TGTGCCAGCAGTATTCTCACCCAGGGGGCCGGGGAGCTGTTTTTT. Amino acids: CASSILTQGAGELFF.

The chain joins TRBV27 to TRBJ2-5; weak D call: TRBD2 (5 bases). This CDR3 contains 14 residues. CDR1 and CDR2 from the germline V gene are MNHEY and SMNVEV (reference sequence). V shed 5 bases and J shed 11 bases, with 21 bases lying between them. The CDR3 DNA reads as TGTGCCAGCAGTCCGCTCACCGGGGTAGAAGAGCAGTACTTC. It specifies CASSPLTGVEEQYF.

This clonotype was seen more than once but under ten times. The chain links TRBV29-1 to TRBJ1-1; D unclear. Germline lookup yields CDR1 SQVTM and CDR2 ANQGSEA. With 6 bases removed from V and 2 bases from J, the gap between germline ends came to 7 bases. The CDR3 consists of 11 residues. This CDR3 reads CSVRVNTEAFF. CDR3 in DNA: TGCAGCGTGCGGGTAAACACTGAAGCTTTCTTT.

This clonotype was seen more than once but under ten times. V usage is TRBV6-5 and J usage is TRBJ2-1; 8 bases align to TRBD2. Trimming took 2 bases from V and 0 from J; bases not matched to a gene: 0. Germline lookup yields CDR1 MNHEY and CDR2 SVGAGI. The CDR3 is 15 residues long. CDR3 sequence reads: CASSYGTSSYNEQFF. In DNA form, the CDR3 reads TGTGCCAGCAGTTACGGGACTAGCTCCTACAATGAGCAGTTCTTC.

This clonotype appeared a few times. V is TRBV5-1 and J is TRBJ2-1; the match to TRBD2 covers 8 bases. From germline, CDR1 is SGHRS and CDR2 YFSETQ. CDR3 length equals 16 residues. The trim removed 4 bases at V and 5 bases at J, leaving 11 bases unmatched. CDR3 sequence (DNA): TGCGCCAGCAGCCCAGCGGCGGGGGGTACACACAATGAGCAGTTCTTC. Translation: CASSPAAGGTHNEQFF. Full variable domain (rest looked up from reference TRBV5-1 and TRBJ2-1): KAGVTQTPRYLIKTRGQQVTLSCSPISGHRSVSWYQQTPGQGLQFLFEYFSETQRNKGNFPGRFSGRQFSNSRSEMNVSTLELGDSALYLCASSPAAGGTHNEQFFGPGTRLTVL.

The chain recombines TRBV2 with TRBJ1-1, with D uncertain. Germline V gene lookup returns CDR1 SNHLY and CDR2 FYNNEI. V was cut by 4 bases and J by 0 bases, with 6 bases left in between. The CDR3 length is 13 residues. CDR3 in amino acids: CASSVTMNTEAFF. The CDR3 nucleotides read TGTGCCAGCAGTGTAACTATGAACACTGAAGCTTTCTTT.

This clonotype has only a few counts. CDR3 loop: CASSGWVDTQYF. CDR3 coding DNA: TGTGCCAGCAGTGGATGGGTAGATACGCAGTATTTT. The V and J genes are TRBV2 and TRBJ2-3; D not resolved. Germline V lookup: CDR1 SNHLY, CDR2 FYNNEI. CDR3 length: 12 residues. The ends were cut back, 4 bases at V and 5 bases at J, with 7 bases in the middle.

The CDR3 nucleotides read TGTGCCAGCTCACTACTAGCATCGGCGTCCTACAATGAGCAGTTCTTC. Its protein product is CASSLLASASYNEQFF. The chain uses TRBV18 and TRBJ2-1; weak D call: TRBD2 (6 bases). The V gene's germline CDR1 is KGHSH and CDR2 LQKENI. This CDR3 spans 16 amino acids. V was cut by 4 bases and J by 1 base, with 14 bases left in between.

The rearrangement links TRBV20-1 to TRBJ1-2; TRBD1 aligns across 9 bases. Unmatched junction bases numbered 2, after V lost 0 bases and J lost 0 bases. This CDR3 region has 15 residues. Per the germline V gene, CDR1 is DFQATT and CDR2 is SNEGSKA (reference sequence). The CDR3 DNA reads TGCAGTGCTAGAGAGGGGACAGGGACTAACTATGGCTACACCTTC. Its translation is CSAREGTGTNYGYTF.

V gene TRBV4-2 combines with J gene TRBJ1-1; 7 bases map to TRBD1. CDR1 and CDR2 (germline): LGHNA, YNFKEQ. This CDR3 has 16 amino acids. V lost 2 bases and J lost 7; bases outside the gene matches: 13. DNA for the CDR3: TGTGCCAGCAGCCAAACGACAGGGTCGGGCTTTGGTGAAGCTTTCTTT. Its protein product is CASSQTTGSGFGEAFF.

This clonotype was seen a few times. The V gene is TRBV4-1, the J gene TRBJ2-3; 7 bases agree with TRBD2. CDR3 size: 16 residues. Trimming took 3 bases from V and 2 from J; bases not matched to a gene: 8. Germline-derived CDR1 and CDR2 are MGHRA and YSYEKL. The DNA of the CDR3 is TGCGCCAGCAGCCAGTTCGGGACTACTAACACAGATACGCAGTATTTT. It is translated as CASSQFGTTNTDTQYF.

The rearrangement links TRBV12-3 or TRBV12-4 to TRBJ2-7; 9 bases are shared with TRBD1. The CDR3 is made up of 16 amino acids. The junction had 8 bases not matched to a gene; V was cut back by 5 bases and J by 0 bases. The CDR3 loop is CASSNTGTGPSYEQYF. The CDR3 DNA is TGTGCCAGCAGTAACACCGGGACAGGGCCCTCCTACGAGCAGTACTTC.

The chain employs TRBV7-9 and TRBJ2-5; no definite D call. Deletions cut 5 bases from V and 7 bases from J, with 17 bases between. The CDR3 extends over 14 amino acids. Germline CDR1 is SEHNR and CDR2 is FQNEAQ (reference sequence). The CDR3 spells CASSEPGLFRTQYF. DNA of the CDR3: TGTGCCAGCAGCGAACCCGGGCTATTTCGGACCCAGTACTTC.

V gene TRBV6-1 combines with J gene TRBJ2-7; 13 bases match TRBD2. The V gene end was trimmed by 4 bases and the J gene end by 6 bases; junction bases not matched to a gene: 3. In germline, CDR1 is MNHNS, CDR2 SASEGT. The CDR3 runs to 14 residues. CDR3 sequence (DNA): TGTGCCAGCAGTGGCCGGACTAGCGGGAGCGAGCAGTACTTC. This sequence encodes CASSGRTSGSEQYF.

In its sample, this clonotype was seen a few times. The chain is built from TRBV6-1 and TRBJ2-5, with 13 bases fitting TRBD2. The junction had 9 bases not matched to a gene; V was cut back by 3 bases and J by 2 bases. The CDR3 has 18 residues. Germline CDR1 and CDR2: MNHNS and SASEGT. CDR3 amino acids: CASSDQRGTSGTQETQYF. The CDR3 coding sequence is TGTGCCAGCAGTGACCAACGGGGGACTAGCGGGACTCAAGAGACCCAGTACTTC.

The rearrangement links TRBV20-1 to TRBJ1-2, with no clear D. V gave up 5 bases and J gave up 6 bases, with 10 bases separating them. This CDR3 has 11 residues. The germline V gene has CDR1 DFQATT and CDR2 SNEGSKA (reference sequence). CDR3 in amino acids: CSALPGNGYTF. DNA of the CDR3: TGCAGTGCTCTTCCGGGCAATGGCTACACCTTC.

The chain has TRBV20-1 and TRBJ2-7; D could derive from TRBD1 or TRBD2 (5 bases each). The CDR3 has 12 residues. Deletions cut 6 bases from V and 6 bases from J, with 15 bases between. Germline CDR1 is DFQATT and CDR2 is SNEGSKA (reference sequence). This CDR3 is CSASPGPGEQYF. The CDR3 nucleotides are TGCAGTGCGAGCCCGGGGCCTGGCGAGCAGTACTTC.

This clonotype was seen a few times. The chain has TRBV18 and TRBJ2-6, with 11 positions matching TRBD1. The germline CDR1 and CDR2 sequences are KGHSH and LQKENI. This CDR3 has 17 residues. The trim removed 5 bases at V and 0 bases at J, leaving 3 bases unmatched. CDR3 sequence: CASSSGTGGSGANVLTF. The CDR3 DNA is TGTGCCAGCTCATCCGGGACAGGGGGCTCTGGGGCCAACGTCCTGACTTTC.

This chain links TRBV25-1 with TRBJ2-5; TRBD2 is a possible D gene (6 bases). The ends were cut back, 2 bases at V and 5 bases at J, with 18 bases in the middle. In germline, CDR1 is MGHDK, CDR2 SYGVNS. The length of the CDR3 is 16 residues. Written as DNA, the CDR3 is TGTGCCAGCAGTGAAGGCGCGGGGAGAGGATGGGAGACCCAGTACTTC. Its translation: CASSEGAGRGWETQYF.